The next 24 T cell receptor beta chains were all read from a single sample in a study of blood T cell repertoires in COVID-19. TCRdb's table, derived via immunoSEQ multiplex PCR, lists solely in-frame clones and lacks some. Among approximately 15,000 clones listed, 60% to 80% were seen once. The sequencing sample was made of peripheral blood. Source of these receptors: a human donor in a cohort sampled during active COVID-19.

This clone was seen only a few times. The chain links TRBV2 to TRBJ2-1; weak D call: TRBD1 (6 bases). Germline CDR1 is SNHLY and CDR2 is FYNNEI. This CDR3 has 14 amino acids. The V and J ends lost 6 bases and 5 bases respectively, with 14 bases between them. The DNA for the CDR3 is TGTGCCAGCAGGGAGATGACAGGCCACAATGAGCAGTTCTTC. Residues: CASREMTGHNEQFF.

The chain uses TRBV9 and TRBJ2-2; 10 nucleotides agree with TRBD1. CDR3 length: 15 amino acids. CDR1 is SGDLS, CDR2 YYNGEE, per germline. Trimming removed 0 bases from V and 7 bases from J; junction bases left unmatched: 3. DNA for the CDR3: TGTGCCAGCAGCGTAGCGACAGGGGGCTTCGGGGAGCTGTTTTTT. Its protein is CASSVATGGFGELFF.

The chain employs TRBV18 and TRBJ1-5, with 7 nucleotides matching TRBD1. Germline loops: CDR1 KGHSH, CDR2 LQKENI. V lost 2 bases, J lost 7 bases, and 11 bases stayed unmatched. The CDR3 has 16 amino acids. CDR3 DNA: TGTGCCAGCTCACCATCCCGGGACAGCCTAGGGCAGCCCCAGCATTTT. It translates to CASSPSRDSLGQPQHF.

This rearrangement joins TRBV2 to TRBJ2-5, with 8 nucleotides matching TRBD1. The CDR3 totals 14 residues. Losses at the gene ends were 6 bases for V and 2 bases for J; bases not matched to a gene: 5. Germline V gene data show CDR1 as SNHLY and CDR2 as FYNNEI. CDR3 residues: CASSRDRQQETQYF. The CDR3 DNA sequence: TGTGCCAGCAGCCGGGACAGGCAACAAGAGACCCAGTACTTC.

V is TRBV28 and J is TRBJ2-2; tentative D call: TRBD2 (5 bases). The germline CDR1 and CDR2 sequences are MDHEN and SYDVKM. Trimming left V 2 bases short and J 4 bases short, with 11 bases between. This CDR3 comprises 15 residues. CDR3 sequence: CASSLGGRATGELFF. Written as DNA, the CDR3 is TGTGCCAGCAGTTTAGGAGGACGGGCCACCGGGGAGCTGTTTTTT. Looking up the rest from reference TRBV28 and TRBJ2-2 gives the full variable domain: DVKVTQSSRYLVKRTGEKVFLECVQDMDHENMFWYRQDPGLGLRLIYFSYDVKMKEKGDIPEGYSVSREKKERFSLILESASTNQTSMYLCASSLGGRATGELFFGEGSRLTVL.

The rearrangement uses TRBV7-3 and TRBJ2-3, with D possibly TRBD1 on 5 matching bases. The CDR3 consists of 15 residues. The germline V and J ends were trimmed by 2 bases and 2 bases, with 11 bases remaining between them. CDR1 is SGHTA, CDR2 FQGTGA, per germline. The CDR3 sequence: CASSLQNRLTDTQYF. CDR3 nucleotide sequence: TGTGCCAGCAGCTTACAGAACAGGCTCACAGATACGCAGTATTTT.

This sequence joins TRBV2 and TRBJ1-5, with 7 bases lining up with TRBD1. Germline-derived CDR1 and CDR2 are SNHLY and FYNNEI. The CDR3 runs to 15 residues. V lost 7 bases to trimming and J lost 7 bases; unmatched junction nucleotides: 13. CDR3 loop: CASKYGTDRTQPQHF. Here the CDR3 DNA reads TGTGCCAGCAAGTATGGGACAGACCGGACGCAGCCCCAGCATTTT.

This clone was detected a few times. The V call is TRBV5-4, the J call TRBJ1-1; D not certain. Germline CDR1 and CDR2: SGHNT and YYREEE (reference sequence). Trimming removed 0 bases from V and 3 bases from J, with 6 bases in between. The length of the CDR3 is 13 residues. CDR3 bases: TGTGCCAGCAGCTTGGGGCTTGACACTGAAGCTTTCTTT. Its translation: CASSLGLDTEAFF.

The CDR3 reads CASSFESGRVSYEQYF. In DNA, the CDR3 is TGTGCCAGCAGCTTCGAATCCGGGCGGGTCTCCTACGAGCAGTACTTC. J is TRBJ2-7 and V is TRBV7-8; possible D gene TRBD2, 5 bases. This CDR3 is built from 16 residues. V shed 3 bases and J shed 0 bases, with 15 bases lying between them. Germline V lookup: CDR1 SGHVS, CDR2 FQNEAQ. The full variable domain, with the rest looked up from reference TRBV7-8 and TRBJ2-7, is GAGVSQSPRYKVAKRGQDVALRCDPISGHVSLFWYQQALGQGPEFLTYFQNEAQLDKSGLPSDRFFAERPEGSVSTLKIQRTQQEDSAVYLCASSFESGRVSYEQYFGPGTRLTVT.

This clone has more than one count but fewer than ten. The genes are TRBV10-2 and TRBJ2-7; D remains ambiguous. The CDR3 consists of 12 residues. V gave up 6 bases and J gave up 0 bases, with 6 bases separating them. CDR1 is WSHSY, CDR2 SAAADI, per germline. The CDR3 region has the DNA TGCGCCAGCAGCGTGAGCTCCTACGAGCAGTACTTC. Protein sequence: CASSVSSYEQYF.

The chain uses TRBV6-2 or TRBV6-3 and TRBJ2-6; perhaps TRBD2 as D (6 bases). Germline CDR1 MNHEY, CDR2 SVGEGT. The CDR3 covers 15 residues. V was shortened by 6 bases and J by 4 bases, with 13 bases between the two germline ends. The CDR3 DNA reads TGTGCCAGCAGCCTCCGGGACTCCGGGGCCAACGTCCTGACTTTC. It yields the protein CASSLRDSGANVLTF.

The chain uses TRBV7-8 and TRBJ2-7; tentatively, D is TRBD1 (6 bases). Germline V CDR1 and CDR2: SGHVS, FQNEAQ. The V end was cut by 5 bases, the J end by 7 bases, with 9 bases between. The CDR3 consists of 11 residues. DNA for the CDR3: TGTGCCAGCAGCCCAGGGGAGGAGCAGTACTTC. Protein product: CASSPGEEQYF.

The chain recombines TRBV7-9 with TRBJ1-4; D ambiguous. Germline CDR1 is SEHNR and CDR2 is FQNEAQ (reference sequence). CDR3 length: 14 residues. Trimming cost V 5 bases and J 7 bases, with 14 bases left between them. This chain's CDR3 is CASSEAVEGEKLFF. The CDR3 DNA is TGTGCCAGCAGCGAGGCGGTAGAGGGTGAAAAACTGTTTTTT.

The J gene is TRBJ1-5, the V gene TRBV2, with unresolved D. Germline V CDR1 and CDR2: SNHLY, FYNNEI. This CDR3 is 13 amino acids long. The ends were cut back, 3 bases at V and 3 bases at J, with 6 bases in the middle. The CDR3 sequence: CASSDGNNQPQHF. The CDR3 DNA is TGTGCCAGCAGTGACGGTAACAATCAGCCCCAGCATTTT.

This chain uses TRBV10-3 with TRBJ2-3, with TRBD2 matching 11 bases. The germline CDR1 and CDR2 sequences are ENHRY and SYGVKD. The V and J ends lost 4 bases and 3 bases, in that order; junction bases with no gene match: 6. The CDR3 has 16 amino acids. CDR3 bases: TGTGCCATCAGTGCCCGACTAGCGGGAAGTACAGATACGCAGTATTTT. Translating it yields CAISARLAGSTDTQYF.

This CDR3 is CASSPEGDYGYTF. CDR3 nucleotides: TGTGCCAGCTCACCAGAAGGGGACTATGGCTACACCTTC. V is TRBV18 and J is TRBJ1-2, with D tentatively TRBD1 (5 bases). This CDR3 contains 13 residues. Germline-derived CDR1 and CDR2 are KGHSH and LQKENI. Trimming cost V 2 bases and J 3 bases, with 7 bases left between them.

J is TRBJ2-5 and V is TRBV4-1, with TRBD2 matching over 11 bases. The junction had 5 bases not matched to a gene; V was cut back by 1 base and J by 4 bases. The CDR3 loop spans 16 amino acids. CDR1 MGHRA and CDR2 YSYEKL come from the germline V gene. The CDR3 DNA is TGCGCCAGCAGCCAAGTCATAGCGGGAGGGACAGAGACCCAGTACTTC. This sequence encodes CASSQVIAGGTETQYF.

This clone was recorded a few times. The V gene is TRBV19, the J gene TRBJ2-7; 9 nucleotides agree with TRBD1. Germline V gene lookup returns CDR1 LNHDA and CDR2 SQIVND (reference sequence). The CDR3 is made up of 13 amino acids. Trimming at V came to 4 bases and at J to 7 bases, leaving 5 bases not matched to a gene. DNA for the CDR3: TGTGCCAGTAGTACCACAGGGGGCGGGGAGCAGTACTTC. Translation gives CASSTTGGGEQYF.

By its share, this clone is medium-sized. J is TRBJ2-7 and V is TRBV27, with D maybe TRBD2 (5 bases). The CDR3 runs 14 residues. Trimming took 6 bases from V and 6 from J, leaving 18 bases between them. Germline lookup yields CDR1 MNHEY and CDR2 SMNVEV (reference sequence). The CDR3 region has the DNA TGTGCCAGCAGCTCGGTCCCCGGGAACACCGAGCAGTACTTC. Amino acids: CASSSVPGNTEQYF.

The genes are TRBV11-2 and TRBJ2-7; unclear D gene. CDR3 size: 11 residues. V dropped 6 bases and J dropped 2 bases, with 5 bases sitting between them. Looked up from germline, CDR1 is SGHAT and CDR2 is FQNNGV. The DNA of the CDR3 is TGTGCCAGCAGTTCCACCTACGAGCAGTACTTC. The encoded protein is CASSSTYEQYF.

V and J are TRBV3-1 (or the pseudogene TRBV3-2) and TRBJ1-1, with TRBD1 matching over 8 bases. The CDR3 has 14 residues. V trimming: 1 base; J trimming: 7 bases; junction bases outside the gene matches: 5. CDR1 LGHDT and CDR2 YNNKEL come from the germline V gene (reference sequence). In nucleotides, the CDR3 is TGTGCCAGCAGCCAAGTGGCAGGGGGCGGTGAAGCTTTCTTT. This translates into CASSQVAGGGEAFF.

This rearrangement joins TRBV6-5 to TRBJ2-2; TRBD2 aligns across 7 bases. The germline gives CDR1 MNHEY, CDR2 SVGAGI. The CDR3 contains 16 residues. After removal of 4 bases from V and 4 bases from J, the junction contained 9 bases not matched to a gene. The CDR3 DNA follows: TGTGCCAGCAGTTCCCAGACTAGCCGGGCCACCGGGGAGCTGTTTTTT. Translation: CASSSQTSRATGELFF.

The chain recombines TRBV5-6 with TRBJ1-2; no definite D call. The CDR3 loop spans 15 amino acids. Germline V gene sequence: CDR1 SGHDT, CDR2 YYEEEE. The ends were cut back, 0 bases at V and 3 bases at J, with 12 bases in the middle. DNA of the CDR3: TGTGCCAGCAGCTTGGAGGGAGCCTTCGACTATGGCTACACCTTC. Protein product: CASSLEGAFDYGYTF.

J is TRBJ2-3 and V is TRBV10-3, with a weak D call TRBD2 (5 bases). There are 15 residues in the CDR3. Deletions cut 0 bases from V and 4 bases from J, with 11 bases between. Germline V gene data show CDR1 as ENHRY and CDR2 as SYGVKD. CDR3 in amino acids: CAISESTGTADTQYF. The DNA of the CDR3 is TGTGCCATCAGTGAGTCGACGGGAACGGCAGATACGCAGTATTTT.